This TCR beta chain was identified in a study of shared clonotypes between healthy human individuals. The assay was run at deep level. Profiling relied on immunoSEQ multiplex PCR, and the TCRdb table lists in-frame clones only, not all of them. The sample lists under 1,100,000 clones, about 75% seen once, with roughly 1.4% in the top ten. Trimming took off 0 bases at V and 0 bases at J, with 8 bases between the two ends. The germline CDR1 and CDR2 sequences are SGHRS and YFSETQ. CDR3 size: 15 residues. The chain uses TRBV5-1 and TRBJ2-3, with D perhaps being TRBD1 or TRBD2 (5 bases each). This receptor was obtained from a man in his late teens or twenties in good health. Sequenced input: memory CD4+ T cells sorted from blood. The subset denotes: CD45RA-negative fraction. The DNA of the CDR3 is TGCGCCAGCAGCTTGGGGGGGTATAGCACAGATACGCAGTATTTT. It encodes CASSLGGYSTDTQYF.